The T cell receptor beta chain described here comes from a study of control samples from healthy donors and cancer patients. With V trimmed by 6 bases and J by 3 bases, 6 bases remained unmatched. The CDR3 consists of 15 residues. The germline V gene has CDR1 MNHEY and CDR2 SMNVEV (reference sequence). Clones were sequenced by immunoSEQ multiplex PCR, and TCRdb holds only the in-frame ones, with some missing. The top ten hold approximately 15% of the sample, which has 84,000 or so clones, around 91% seen once. Sequenced material: blood. The origin of this receptor is a man aged 25-45 years in good health. The chain employs TRBV27 and TRBJ2-1; 9 bases fit TRBD2. The CDR3 is CASRIQLAGYNEQFF. In DNA form, the CDR3 reads TGTGCCAGCAGGATTCAACTAGCGGGCTACAATGAGCAGTTCTTC.